A selection of T cell receptor beta chains follows, all from one sample in a study of technical replicates of blood from four donors. The protocol was immunoSEQ multiplex PCR, while the TCRdb copy is restricted to in-frame clones and leaves out a portion. The sample lists over 75,000 clones; approximately 97% were seen once. What was sequenced was T cells isolated from PBMCs. These receptors came from a human donor in good health. The CDR3 runs from the conserved cysteine through the conserved F or W. The D gene is left open where the match is weak. The listing skips clone size in some rows; elsewhere it reads once, few, many or a size class.

d_gene | j_gene | abundance | v_gene | len | CDR3nt | CDR3aa
TRBD2 | TRBJ2-7 | . | TRBV10-3 | 16 | TGTGCCATCAGTGAGTTGACTAGCGGGAGTACCTACGAGCAGTACTTC | CAISELTSGSTYEQYF
. | TRBJ1-3 | . | TRBV7-6 | 14 | TGTGCCAGCAGCTCGCGAGGGCCTGGAAACACCATATATTTT | CASSSRGPGNTIYF
TRBD2 | TRBJ2-2 | . | TRBV27 | 15 | TGTGCCAGCAGTTTTAGCGGGTTCAACACCGGGGAGCTGTTTTTT | CASSFSGFNTGELFF
. | TRBJ2-1 | . | TRBV5-1 | 15 | TGCGCCAGCAGCTTACCAGGGTTCTACTACAATGAGCAGTTCTTC | CASSLPGFYYNEQFF
. | TRBJ2-6 | . | TRBV15 | 16 | TGTGCCACCAGCAGAGATAGGAGTTCTGGGGCCAACGTCCTGACTTTC | CATSRDRSSGANVLTF
TRBD2 | TRBJ2-1 | . | TRBV5-6 | 16 | TGTGCCAGCAGCTTGTCCGCCGGGACTAGAGCCAATGAGCAGTTCTTC | CASSLSAGTRANEQFF
. | TRBJ2-1 | . | TRBV2 | 12 | TGTGCCAGCAGTGAACTGAGGAATGAGCAGTTCTTC | CASSELRNEQFF
. | TRBJ2-3 | . | TRBV2 | 16 | TGTGCCAGCAGACTAGAAGCCGGGACTTCCACAGATACGCAGTATTTT | CASRLEAGTSTDTQYF
. | TRBJ1-2 | . | TRBV4-1 | 15 | TGCGCCAGCAGCCAAGATCGAGGCAGGGGCTATGGCTACACCTTC | CASSQDRGRGYGYTF
. | TRBJ2-7 | . | TRBV10-2 | 13 | TGCGCCAGCAGTGTCACCGAGAGGTACGAGCAGTACTTC | CASSVTERYEQYF
. | TRBJ1-1 | . | TRBV27 | 15 | TGTGCCAGCAGTCCCGCCTCCGGATGGCAGGGTGAAGCTTTCTTT | CASSPASGWQGEAFF
. | TRBJ2-7 | once | TRBV18 | 14 | TGTGCCAGCTCACCACAGCAGGGGTTTTACGAGCAGTACTTC | CASSPQQGFYEQYF
TRBD2 | TRBJ2-7 | . | TRBV6-6 | 15 | TGTGCCAGCACAGCTAGCGGGAGCGGCTCCTACGAGCAGTACTTC | CASTASGSGSYEQYF
. | TRBJ1-5 | once | TRBV30 | 13 | TGTGCCTGGAGTGTAACAGCGGGTCAGCCCCAGCATTTT | CAWSVTAGQPQHF
. | TRBJ2-5 | . | TRBV6-5 | 14 | TGTGCCAGCACCCTGGGGGTGAGGGGGGAGACCCAGTACTTC | CASTLGVRGETQYF
. | TRBJ1-1 | . | TRBV4-1 | 16 | TGCGCCAGCAGCCCCGGGGGGGAAAGGACGAACACTGAAGCTTTCTTT | CASSPGGERTNTEAFF
TRBD1 | TRBJ2-7 | once | TRBV19 | 14 | TGTGCCAGTAGTCCGGGACAGGGTGTCGACGAGCAGTACTTC | CASSPGQGVDEQYF
TRBD1 | TRBJ2-7 | . | TRBV6-1 | 14 | TGTGCCAGCAGTCTCCGGACAGGATCCTACGAGCAGTACTTC | CASSLRTGSYEQYF
. | TRBJ2-6 | . | TRBV6-1 | 15 | TGTGCCAGCAGAGGCCCGGGATCCGGGGCCAACGTCCTGACTTTC | CASRGPGSGANVLTF
TRBD2 | TRBJ2-5 | . | TRBV9 | 16 | TGTGCCAGCAGCGTCGGGACTAGCGGGGTCCAAGAGACCCAGTACTTC | CASSVGTSGVQETQYF
. | TRBJ2-7 | . | TRBV11-3 | 15 | TGTGCCAGCAGCCCTACAGGGCTATACTCCTACGAGCAGTACTTC | CASSPTGLYSYEQYF
. | TRBJ1-2 | . | TRBV5-1 | 14 | TGCGCCAGCAACACTGAAATAGGGGCCGATGGCTACACCTTC | CASNTEIGADGYTF
TRBD2 | TRBJ2-1 | . | TRBV10-1 | 23 | TGCGCCAGCAGTGATCTCTTGTTGTGGTGCGGGAGGGCCGGGGATTACTCCTACAATGAGCAGTTCTTC | CASSDLLLWCGRAGDYSYNEQFF
. | TRBJ1-1 | . | TRBV6-1 | 13 | TGTGCCAGCATAGACTCTACCGGCACTGAAGCTTTCTTT | CASIDSTGTEAFF
. | TRBJ1-5 | . | TRBV2 | 14 | TGTGCCAGCACTTCGGAGGTTAGCAATCAGCCCCAGCATTTT | CASTSEVSNQPQHF
. | TRBJ2-1 | . | TRBV4-1 | 15 | TGCGCCAGCAGCCTCCAGGGCGGACGCTACAATGAGCAGTTCTTC | CASSLQGGRYNEQFF
. | TRBJ2-5 | . | TRBV10-3 | 12 | TGTGCCATCGGCGGGACCCAAGAGACCCAGTACTTC | CAIGGTQETQYF
. | TRBJ1-6 | . | TRBV5-1 | 18 | TGCGCCAGCAGCTTGGCCGGGAGGGCGAGCTCCTATAATTCACCCCTCCACTTT | CASSLAGRASSYNSPLHF
TRBD1 | TRBJ2-5 | . | TRBV28 | 19 | TGTGCCAGCAGTTACCCTAACTTGTGGCGACAGGGGGCGCGAGAGACCCAGTACTTC | CASSYPNLWRQGARETQYF
. | TRBJ2-7 | . | TRBV23-1 | 19 | TGCGCCAGCAGTGAGCAGGGTAGGGGGGGCTCCTGGAGCTCCTACGAGCAGTACTTC | CASSEQGRGGSWSSYEQYF
. | TRBJ1-6 | . | TRBV7-9 | 15 | TGTGCCAGCAGCTTAGAGGGCACCGGGGGATCACCCCTCCACTTT | CASSLEGTGGSPLHF
. | TRBJ2-7 | . | TRBV7-9 | 14 | TGTGCCAGCAGCTTAGGTCCAGGGTTCAACGAGCAGTACTTC | CASSLGPGFNEQYF
TRBD2 | TRBJ2-7 | . | TRBV6-5 | 16 | TGTGCCAGCAGTTACTCACTAGCGGGGGGCCACTACGAGCAGTACTTC | CASSYSLAGGHYEQYF
. | TRBJ2-3 | . | TRBV7-3 | 14 | TGTGCCAGCAGCTTGAGGCCAGCTCCAGATACGCAGTATTTT | CASSLRPAPDTQYF
TRBD2 | TRBJ2-1 | . | TRBV5-4 | 13 | TGTGCCAGCAGCCGGACTAGTCCCAATGAGCAGTTCTTC | CASSRTSPNEQFF
. | TRBJ2-7 | once | TRBV28 | 12 | TGTGCCAGCAGTTTGGGACTGAGCGAGCAGTACTTC | CASSLGLSEQYF
TRBD2 | TRBJ2-7 | . | TRBV18 | 14 | TGTGCCAGCTCACCAGGGACTATCAACTACGAGCAGTACTTC | CASSPGTINYEQYF
TRBD2 | TRBJ2-1 | . | TRBV6-1 | 15 | TGTGCCAGCGCAAAAAGCGGGGGGGCCGAAAATGAGCAGTTCTTC | CASAKSGGAENEQFF
. | TRBJ2-5 | . | TRBV6-5 | 13 | TGTGCCACCAGGCAGGGGACACAGGAGACCCAGTACTTC | CATRQGTQETQYF
TRBD1 | TRBJ1-1 | . | TRBV7-6 | 14 | TGTGCCAGCAGCCTCAACAGGGGGAACACTGAAGCTTTCTTT | CASSLNRGNTEAFF
. | TRBJ2-3 | . | TRBV7-2 | 16 | TGTGCCAGCAGCCCGGGAGACTTGCAAGGGGCAGATACGCAGTATTTT | CASSPGDLQGADTQYF
. | TRBJ2-2 | . | TRBV5-1 | 18 | TGCGCCAGCAGCTTTTACCAGTCCCCACCGAAGAACACCGGGGAGCTGTTTTTT | CASSFYQSPPKNTGELFF
TRBD1 | TRBJ1-1 | . | TRBV27 | 13 | TGTGCCAGCAGTTTTCTGGACAGGTCTGAAGCTTTCTTT | CASSFLDRSEAFF
TRBD1 | TRBJ2-2 | . | TRBV7-3 | 15 | TGTGCCAGCAGAAAAGGAACAGGGGTGACCGGGGAGCTGTTTTTT | CASRKGTGVTGELFF
. | TRBJ2-1 | . | TRBV5-5 | 16 | TGTGCCAGCAGCTTAACAGCAGAGATATCCTACAATGAGCAGTTCTTC | CASSLTAEISYNEQFF
. | TRBJ2-7 | . | TRBV28 | 12 | TGTGCCAGCAGTCGTCGCTCCTACGAGCAGTACTTC | CASSRRSYEQYF